Presented here are 20 T cell receptor beta chains from one specimen sequenced in a study of cytomegalovirus exposure and HLA in healthy donors. A multiplex PCR was run with 60 Vbeta primers and 13 Jbeta primers. Sequenced by immunoSEQ multiplex PCR; TCRdb stores in-frame clones only, minus some. This table holds some 110,000 clones, roughly three quarters found once. Sequencing input: PBMCs. The receptors stem from a woman in her twenties or thirties in good health and CMV-seronegative.

This chain links TRBV7-9 with TRBJ1-4; possibly TRBD1 for D (5 bases). Germline-derived CDR1 and CDR2 are SEHNR and FQNEAQ (reference sequence). This CDR3 comprises 15 residues. V was shortened by 4 bases and J by 7 bases, with 16 bases between the two germline ends. The CDR3: CASSWGDTESEKLFF. For the CDR3, the DNA is TGTGCCAGCAGCTGGGGGGATACGGAGAGTGAAAAACTGTTTTTT.

The chain carries TRBV6-5 and TRBJ1-2, with D maybe TRBD1 (6 bases). CDR1 MNHEY and CDR2 SVGAGI come from the germline V gene. With 6 bases removed from V and 0 bases from J, the gap between germline ends came to 8 bases. The CDR3 is made up of 13 amino acids. CDR3 region: CASRDSANYGYTF. The DNA of the CDR3 is TGTGCCAGCAGGGACAGCGCTAACTATGGCTACACCTTC.

The V call is TRBV18, the J call TRBJ2-3, with D uncertain. CDR1 is KGHSH and CDR2 is LQKENI in the germline V gene. This CDR3 has 16 residues. V lost 0 bases, J lost 0 bases, and 10 bases lay in between. CDR3 loop: CASSPPVLRSTDTQYF. For the CDR3, the DNA is TGTGCCAGCTCACCACCGGTACTCCGAAGCACAGATACGCAGTATTTT.

The chain carries TRBV30 and TRBJ1-3; D unresolved. The CDR3 sequence is 14 residues long. V gave up 0 bases and J gave up 0 bases, with 6 bases separating them. Germline V gene lookup returns CDR1 GTSNPN and CDR2 SVGIG (reference sequence). Here the CDR3 DNA reads TGTGCCTGGAGTGTACGCAGCTCTGGAAACACCATATATTTT. As protein: CAWSVRSSGNTIYF.

The chain uses TRBV5-4 and TRBJ2-5, with D perhaps TRBD2 (5 bases). Trimming shortened V by 4 bases and J by 5 bases, and 21 bases separated the two germline ends. Germline-derived CDR1 and CDR2 are SGHNT and YYREEE (reference sequence). The CDR3 runs to 16 residues. The CDR3 DNA reads TGTGCCAGCAGCCCCAATGAGCGGCCGGTGTGGGAGACCCAGTACTTC. Protein sequence: CASSPNERPVWETQYF.

The chain combines TRBV2 with TRBJ2-7; the D is unclear. Trimming took off 9 bases at V and 3 bases at J, with 15 bases between the two ends. This CDR3 spans 13 amino acids. CDR1 and CDR2 (germline): SNHLY, FYNNEI. The CDR3 DNA is TGTGCCAGATCCGGAGCCTCGAACTACGAGCAGTACTTC. It yields the protein CARSGASNYEQYF.

The table lists this clone with a few counts. The J gene is TRBJ1-6, the V gene TRBV6-5; D unresolved. The V gene lost 4 bases and the J gene lost 7 bases, with 8 bases spanning the gap. Germline V gene sequence: CDR1 MNHEY, CDR2 SVGAGI. The CDR3 is 13 amino acids. CDR3 loop: CASSSLSNSPLHF. The CDR3 DNA sequence: TGTGCCAGCAGTTCTTTATCCAATTCACCCCTCCACTTT.

The chain has TRBV10-2 and TRBJ2-7, with 11 bases aligning to TRBD2. This CDR3 comprises 15 residues. V was clipped by 2 bases and J by 4 bases; unmatched bases: 4. Germline-derived CDR1 and CDR2 are WSHSY and SAAADI. The CDR3 loop is CASSERLAGIYEQYF. The CDR3 DNA follows: TGCGCCAGCAGTGAGAGACTAGCGGGAATATACGAGCAGTACTTC.

The chain joins TRBV5-4 to TRBJ2-7; the match to TRBD2 covers 10 bases. J lost 5 bases, V lost 4 bases, and 9 bases had no gene match. Germline-derived CDR1 and CDR2 are SGHNT and YYREEE (reference sequence). CDR3 length: 15 residues. The CDR3, as DNA: TGTGCCAGCAGCGAGACTAGCGGGCTGGTCGACGAGCAGTACTTC. Amino acids: CASSETSGLVDEQYF.

This clone was seen only once. The genes are TRBV12-1 and TRBJ1-4; the table's D gene call, TRBD1, was not cross checked with the DNA. TRBV12-1 corresponds to a pseudogene. The CDR3 is 17 amino acids. CDR3 amino acids: CASSHPDEQGVREKLFF. Written as DNA, the CDR3 is TGTGCCAGCAGCCACCCGGACGAACAGGGGGTGAGGGAAAAACTGTTTTTT.

The chain combines TRBV27 with TRBJ2-7; TRBD2 is a possible D gene (7 bases). Germline CDR1 reads MNHEY; CDR2 reads SMNVEV (reference sequence). CDR3 size: 16 residues. The V and J ends lost 7 bases and 4 bases respectively, with 23 bases between them. The CDR3 sequence: CASMKGWGGPTYEQYF. Written as DNA, the CDR3 is TGTGCCAGCATGAAGGGGTGGGGGGGCCCTACTTACGAGCAGTACTTC.

The V gene is TRBV19, the J gene TRBJ2-1; D perhaps matches TRBD1 (6 bases). V was cut by 3 bases and J by 5 bases, with 11 bases left in between. This CDR3 has 14 residues. Germline CDR1 is LNHDA and CDR2 is SQIVND (reference sequence). DNA for the CDR3: TGTGCCAGTAGTATGGAAGGGGGTGACAATGAGCAGTTCTTC. It yields the protein CASSMEGGDNEQFF.

This chain joins TRBV30 and TRBJ2-1, with TRBD1 matching over 10 bases. This CDR3 is 14 amino acids long. The trim removed 2 bases at V and 6 bases at J, leaving 4 bases unmatched. Germline values: CDR1 GTSNPN, CDR2 SVGIG (reference sequence). The DNA for the CDR3 is TGTGCCTGGAGTAGGGGACAGGGGAGCAATGAGCAGTTCTTC. Translated, it gives CAWSRGQGSNEQFF.

The chain links TRBV15 to TRBJ1-1; maybe TRBD1 (6 bases). The CDR3 has 15 amino acids. V was pared by 3 bases and J by 6 bases, with 17 bases between. From germline, CDR1 is LNHNV and CDR2 YYDKDF (reference sequence). CDR3 residues: CATSSDQGRVAEAFF. The CDR3 nucleotides are TGTGCCACCAGCAGTGACCAGGGGCGCGTCGCTGAAGCTTTCTTT.

V is TRBV28 and J is TRBJ2-3; TRBD2 matches 7 bases. V lost 8 bases and J lost 0; bases outside the gene matches: 8. CDR3 length equals 15 residues. Germline values: CDR1 MDHEN, CDR2 SYDVKM. The DNA of the CDR3 is TGTGCCAGCCTAACCCTTAGCGGGAGCACAGATACGCAGTATTTT. Residues: CASLTLSGSTDTQYF.

The CDR3 bases are TGTGCCAGCAGACGTTTCGACAGCGCCCTCGAGCAGTACTTC. Translating it yields CASRRFDSALEQYF. The rearrangement uses TRBV6-5 and TRBJ2-7; a possible D gene is TRBD1 (5 bases). This CDR3 contains 14 residues. V was trimmed by 6 bases and J by 6 bases, leaving 18 bases between them. Per germline, CDR1 MNHEY and CDR2 SVGAGI.

In its sample, this clone was seen once. The V gene is TRBV7-9, the J gene TRBJ2-7; 10 bases are a match to TRBD1. Germline V gene data show CDR1 as SEHNR and CDR2 as FQNEAQ (reference sequence). The CDR3 runs 16 residues. V shed 4 bases and J 7 bases; nucleotides not matched to a gene: 13. The CDR3 bases are TGTGCCAGCAGCTCAACACCGGGACAGGGGATTCATGAGCAGTACTTC. Its protein product is CASSSTPGQGIHEQYF.

The chain combines TRBV15 with TRBJ2-1; D remains ambiguous. The CDR3 length is 13 residues. Trimming took off 1 base at V and 8 bases at J, with 9 bases between the two ends. Germline-derived CDR1 and CDR2 are LNHNV and YYDKDF (reference sequence). DNA of the CDR3: TGTGCCACCAGCAGAGCCAGGTTCGATGAGCAGTTCTTC. Its protein product is CATSRARFDEQFF.

The genes are TRBV18 and TRBJ2-3; 10 nucleotides agree with TRBD2. Germline V gene lookup returns CDR1 KGHSH and CDR2 LQKENI. The V segment lost 4 bases and the J segment 5 bases; nucleotides outside the gene matches: 3. This CDR3 is 14 amino acids long. This CDR3 reads CASSQERGGDTQYF. DNA of the CDR3: TGTGCCAGCTCACAAGAGCGGGGGGGAGATACGCAGTATTTT.

This chain links TRBV7-6 with TRBJ2-1; weak D call: TRBD1 (5 bases). CDR1 and CDR2 (germline): SGHVS, FNYEAQ. This CDR3 spans 13 amino acids. Between the trimmed V and J ends, which lost 3 bases and 6 bases, there was a span of 9 bases. CDR3 nucleotide sequence: TGTGCCAGCAGCTTGTGGGGCGGCAATGAGCAGTTCTTC. Amino acids: CASSLWGGNEQFF.